This T cell receptor beta chain was observed in a study of cytomegalovirus exposure and HLA in healthy donors. Whole-study context: Among about 179 million T cells, an earlier analysis found roughly 120 million unique TCR beta sequences.

Study observations and caveats: Later analysis identified a missense DCLRE1C variant that was linked to TCR beta V- and J-gene trimming.

The CDR3 is 14 residues long. Trimming took 6 bases from V and 4 from J, leaving 17 bases between them. Germline V CDR1 and CDR2: SGHDT, YYEEEE. PCR primers comprised 60 Vbeta and 13 Jbeta primers. TCRdb's copy holds only in-frame clones and misses some; the assay was immunoSEQ multiplex PCR. The sample shows around 200,000 clones, around 85% of them seen only once. Healthy individuals who donated bone marrow served as the donors. A remark on this clone: The antigen is not known.

The receptor's source is a woman aged 45-65 years in good health and CMV-seronegative. The rearrangement links TRBV5-6 to TRBJ2-7; D is possibly TRBD1 (6 bases). The sample consisted of PBMCs. This CDR3 reads CASTTTGLRYEQYF. The CDR3 coding sequence is TGTGCCAGCACAACAACAGGGTTGAGGTACGAGCAGTACTTC.